The present TCR beta chain was sequenced within a study of low-dose radiotherapy and immunotherapy resistance in tumors. As for the study in general: Treatment of Cohort 1 consisted of 0.5 Gy per fraction every 2 weeks, adding up to 6.5 Gy.

First-strand cDNA relied on TRAV- and TRBV-specific primers spanning alpha and beta chains. TCRs underwent 20 PCR cycles of amplification with a constant-region primer and V-primer adapter. One entry per CDR3 protein results from TCRdb running MiXCR on the reads. The data contain about 71,000 distinct CDR3 sequences, less than 40% of them singletons. Specified time point: before trial treatment. Germline CDR1 is KGHSH and CDR2 is LQKENI. This CDR3 is 14 amino acids long. V was pared by 2 bases and J by 3 bases, with 11 bases between. The sample here was PBMCs, taken before treatment. The V call is TRBV18, the J call TRBJ2-7, with D perhaps given as TRBD1 or TRBD2 (5 bases each). This sequence originates from a female donor with ovarian cancer. The CDR3 loop is CASSPGADFYEQYF. As DNA, the CDR3 is TGTGCCAGCTCACCAGGGGCGGACTTCTACGAGCAGTACTTC. The full variable domain, its missing parts supplied by reference TRBV18 and TRBJ2-7, is NAGVMQNPRHLVRRRGQEARLRCSPMKGHSHVYWYRQLPEEGLKFMVYLQKENIIDESGMPKERFSAEFPKEGPSILRIQQVVRGDSAAYFCASSPGADFYEQYFGPGTRLTVT.